These 29 T cell receptor beta chains were sequenced from one sample in a study of cytomegalovirus exposure and HLA in healthy donors. The method was immunoSEQ multiplex PCR; TCRdb's version includes in-frame clones alone and lacks a portion of them. The repertoire consists of 250,000 or so clones, with about 88% occurring once and the leading ten covering about 12%. The sequencing sample was made of PBMCs. Source of these receptors: a man between 18 and 29 years old in good health and CMV-seropositive.

The chain uses TRBV6-6 and TRBJ1-5; TRBD1 matches 8 bases. After removal of 5 bases from V and 0 bases from J, the junction contained 0 bases not matched to a gene. The germline V gene encodes CDR1 MNHNY and CDR2 SVGAGI (reference sequence). This CDR3 has 14 residues. DNA of the CDR3: TGTGCCAGCAGTGGACAGGGTAGCAATCAGCCCCAGCATTTT. Residues: CASSGQGSNQPQHF.

The chain uses TRBV27 and TRBJ1-4; D remains ambiguous. V was clipped by 4 bases and J by 4 bases, with 7 bases between them. Germline loops: CDR1 MNHEY, CDR2 SMNVEV (reference sequence). This CDR3 is built from 13 residues. CDR3 region: CASSSKDNEKLFF. The CDR3 DNA reads TGTGCCAGCAGTTCAAAGGATAATGAAAAACTGTTTTTT. The variable domain in full, with the rest retrieved from reference TRBV27 and TRBJ1-4, is EAQVTQNPRYLITVTGKKLTVTCSQNMNHEYMSWYRQDPGLGLRQIYYSMNVEVTDKGDVPEGYKVSRKEKRNFPLILESPSPNQTSLYFCASSSKDNEKLFFGSGTQLSVL.

This clone was observed a handful of times. This chain joins TRBV11-2 and TRBJ1-3; D call uncertain. Germline CDR1 reads SGHAT; CDR2 reads FQNNGV. There are 13 residues in the CDR3. Trimming pared 0 bases from V and 2 bases from J, leaving 2 bases between. The CDR3 coding sequence is TGTGCCAGCAGCTTAGAGGCTGGAAACACCATATATTTT. It translates to CASSLEAGNTIYF.

This chain links TRBV11-3 with TRBJ2-4; unclear D gene. Trimming shortened V by 4 bases and J by 8 bases, and 9 bases separated the two germline ends. Germline V CDR1 and CDR2: SGHNT, YENEEA. The CDR3 has 12 residues. CDR3 sequence reads: CASSSGPDIQYF. For the CDR3, the DNA is TGTGCCAGCAGCTCAGGACCAGACATTCAGTACTTC.

V usage is TRBV6-5 and J usage is TRBJ2-7; 9 bases agree with TRBD1. The V gene end was trimmed by 6 bases and the J gene end by 3 bases; junction bases not matched to a gene: 6. Germline CDR1 reads MNHEY; CDR2 reads SVGAGI. The CDR3 runs to 14 residues. The CDR3 region is CASSRDRVNYEQYF. CDR3 bases: TGTGCCAGCAGCCGGGACAGGGTTAACTACGAGCAGTACTTC.

The rearrangement joins TRBV6-5 to TRBJ1-1, with a tentative D call TRBD1 (6 bases). V was trimmed by 8 bases and J by 0 bases, leaving 13 bases between them. This CDR3 spans 14 amino acids. Germline CDR1 MNHEY, CDR2 SVGAGI. Here the CDR3 reads CASWRGTLNTEAFF. The DNA of the CDR3 is TGTGCCAGCTGGAGGGGGACCTTGAACACTGAAGCTTTCTTT.

The V and J genes are TRBV4-3 and TRBJ2-7, with a tentative D call TRBD2 (6 bases). In germline, CDR1 is LGHNA, CDR2 YSLEER. The CDR3 runs to 14 residues. V lost 2 bases, J lost 5 bases, and 13 bases lay in between. The CDR3 DNA follows: TGCGCCAGCAGCCAAAGCTCTTCGGGGGACGAGCAGTACTTC. Its translation: CASSQSSSGDEQYF.

J is TRBJ1-2 and V is TRBV19; 7 bases map to TRBD1. J was trimmed by 1 base and V by 6 bases; bases with no gene match: 14. The CDR3 has 17 amino acids. The V gene's germline CDR1 is LNHDA and CDR2 SQIVND (reference sequence). DNA of the CDR3: TGTGCCAGTAGCCCGACAGGGACCCGACGCATTAACTATGGCTACACCTTC. Its protein is CASSPTGTRRINYGYTF.

The chain recombines TRBV28 with TRBJ2-7; D gene ambiguous. V was pared by 2 bases and J by 2 bases, with 7 bases between. This CDR3 is built from 13 residues. CDR1 is MDHEN, CDR2 SYDVKM, per germline. CDR3 sequence (DNA): TGTGCCAGCAGTTTAAGCAGACCCTACGAGCAGTACTTC. Translated, it gives CASSLSRPYEQYF.

The genes are TRBV19 and TRBJ2-7, with TRBD1 identical over 10 bases. Losses at the gene ends were 3 bases for V and 3 bases for J; bases not matched to a gene: 5. Germline CDR1 LNHDA, CDR2 SQIVND (reference sequence). This CDR3 has 15 amino acids. CDR3 DNA sequence: TGTGCCAGTAGTATCGGGGACAGGGGATTCTACGAGCAGTACTTC. Translating it yields CASSIGDRGFYEQYF.

The sample holds a few counts of this clone. The rearrangement joins TRBV5-6 to TRBJ1-1; 8 bases align to TRBD1. The CDR3 length is 16 residues. Germline V gene lookup returns CDR1 SGHDT and CDR2 YYEEEE. After removal of 1 base from V and 0 bases from J, the junction contained 5 bases not matched to a gene. This chain's CDR3 is CASSLLGQEMNTEAFF. DNA of the CDR3: TGTGCCAGCAGCTTGCTGGGACAGGAGATGAACACTGAAGCTTTCTTT.

The chain couples TRBV4-2 to TRBJ1-2; TRBD1 matches at 9 bases. The CDR3 spans 13 residues. Trimming at V came to 2 bases and at J to 8 bases, leaving 3 bases not matched to a gene. Germline V lookup: CDR1 LGHNA, CDR2 YNFKEQ. CDR3 region: CASSQTGGRGYTF. DNA for the CDR3: TGTGCCAGCAGCCAAACAGGGGGCCGAGGCTACACCTTC.

About this clone: Other DNA variants within this sample encode the same CDR3. The gene calls are TRBV27 and TRBJ2-1; 7 bases align to TRBD1. Germline trimming cut 5 bases from V and 2 bases from J; bases unmatched to any gene: 3. The CDR3 totals 14 residues. Looked up from germline, CDR1 is MNHEY and CDR2 is SMNVEV (reference sequence). CDR3 nucleotides: TGTGCCAGCAGTCGGCAGGGGGCCTACAATGAGCAGTTCTTC. Translated, it gives CASSRQGAYNEQFF.

The chain is built from TRBV27 and TRBJ2-3; no clear D gene. This CDR3 spans 14 amino acids. Germline CDR1 reads MNHEY; CDR2 reads SMNVEV (reference sequence). V was clipped by 2 bases and J by 4 bases, with 10 bases between them. The CDR3 DNA reads TGTGCCAGCAGTTTACAATCTTATCCAGATACGCAGTATTTT. Protein product: CASSLQSYPDTQYF.

Written as DNA, the CDR3 is TGCGCCAGCAGGGGGACAGGGGGCGTCGAGCAGTACTTC. It is translated as CASRGTGGVEQYF. This sequence joins TRBV5-1 and TRBJ2-7; 12 bases map to TRBD1. In germline, CDR1 is SGHRS, CDR2 YFSETQ. The V and J ends lost 5 bases and 6 bases, in that order; junction bases with no gene match: 3. The CDR3 length is 13 residues.

The CDR3 loop reads CASSLDRETQYF. Here the CDR3 DNA reads TGTGCCAGCAGCTTAGATCGAGAGACCCAGTACTTC. The genes are TRBV11-2 and TRBJ2-5; no definite D call. Germline CDR1 reads SGHAT; CDR2 reads FQNNGV. The CDR3 consists of 12 residues. V lost 0 bases to trimming and J lost 4 bases, with 3 bases between them.

The chain uses TRBV5-1 and TRBJ1-3; maybe TRBD1 (6 bases). Per the germline V gene, CDR1 is SGHRS and CDR2 is YFSETQ. V was trimmed by 5 bases and J by 4 bases, leaving 10 bases between them. The CDR3 covers 13 residues. CDR3 in DNA: TGCGCCAGCAGGGATGACAGGGGAAACACCATATATTTT. It encodes CASRDDRGNTIYF.

This chain connects TRBV10-3 to TRBJ2-3; 7 bases fit TRBD1. The CDR3 is 14 residues long. CDR1 is ENHRY, CDR2 SYGVKD, per germline. The J segment lost 4 bases and the V segment lost 5 bases, leaving 6 bases of the junction unmatched. CDR3 coding DNA: TGTGCCATCAGTCGGACAGGTTGGGCAGATACGCAGTATTTT. Protein product: CAISRTGWADTQYF.

CDR3 nucleotide sequence: TGTGCCAGCAGCCGATCAGGGGATCACGAGCAGTACTTC. This translates into CASSRSGDHEQYF. The V and J genes are TRBV28 and TRBJ2-7, with TRBD1 as a possible D gene (6 bases). Germline CDR1 MDHEN, CDR2 SYDVKM. V lost 6 bases and J 5 bases, leaving 14 bases between the germline ends. The CDR3 has 13 amino acids.

This chain connects TRBV6-6 to TRBJ1-1, with D unresolved. CDR3 length: 13 amino acids. The germline V gene has CDR1 MNHNY and CDR2 SVGAGI (reference sequence). Trimming cost V 2 bases and J 4 bases, with 8 bases left between them. The CDR3 is CASSYVQGTEAFF. The CDR3 DNA sequence: TGTGCCAGCAGTTACGTTCAAGGCACTGAAGCTTTCTTT.

About this clone itself: Other DNA sequences in the same sample also yield this CDR3. The chain recombines TRBV6-5 with TRBJ1-1; D is undetermined. Per the germline V gene, CDR1 is MNHEY and CDR2 is SVGAGI. V dropped 0 bases and J dropped 2 bases, with 7 bases sitting between them. The CDR3 is made up of 14 amino acids. DNA of the CDR3: TGTGCCAGCAGTTACTCAACCCCAAACACTGAAGCTTTCTTT. Encoded protein: CASSYSTPNTEAFF.

The chain combines TRBV7-3 with TRBJ2-7; 11 bases are a match to TRBD1. J was trimmed by 6 bases and V by 0 bases; bases with no gene match: 7. The CDR3 runs 16 residues. Germline CDR1 and CDR2: SGHTA and FQGTGA. This CDR3 reads CASSLTIGQGASEQYF. CDR3 in DNA: TGTGCCAGCAGCTTAACCATCGGACAGGGGGCCTCCGAGCAGTACTTC.

This clone was picked up one time. This chain joins TRBV5-4 and TRBJ2-1; D may be TRBD2 (5 bases). Germline assignment: CDR1 SGHNT and CDR2 YYREEE (reference sequence). V was clipped by 6 bases and J by 0 bases, with 16 bases between them. There are 16 residues in the CDR3. CDR3 bases: TGTGCCAGCAATCTCGGGGAAGCGAGCTCCTACAATGAGCAGTTCTTC. Amino acids: CASNLGEASSYNEQFF.

The gene calls are TRBV30 and TRBJ2-5; tentative D call: TRBD1 (5 bases). Germline loops: CDR1 GTSNPN, CDR2 SVGIG (reference sequence). V lost 4 bases and J 5 bases, leaving 14 bases between the germline ends. CDR3 length: 13 residues. CDR3 amino acids: CAWKVQGRETQYF. In nucleotides, the CDR3 is TGTGCCTGGAAAGTCCAGGGTCGGGAGACCCAGTACTTC.

The genes are TRBV28 and TRBJ1-3, with a weak D call TRBD1 (5 bases). Trimming left V 7 bases short and J 0 bases short, with 16 bases between. Germline loops: CDR1 MDHEN, CDR2 SYDVKM. CDR3 length: 16 amino acids. CDR3 in amino acids: CASTISRGYSGNTIYF. In DNA, the CDR3 is TGTGCCAGCACTATCTCTAGGGGCTACTCTGGAAACACCATATATTTT.

CDR3 bases: TGTGCCAGCAGTGAATCCGAGCGAAGGCAGTACTTC. As protein: CASSESERRQYF. This rearrangement joins TRBV2 to TRBJ2-7; D unresolved. This CDR3 is 12 amino acids long. Per the germline V gene, CDR1 is SNHLY and CDR2 is FYNNEI. V lost 2 bases and J lost 9, with 11 bases in between.

The gene calls are TRBV25-1 and TRBJ2-3; 10 bases are shared with TRBD1. CDR1 is MGHDK and CDR2 is SYGVNS in the germline V gene. CDR3 length: 17 amino acids. V lost 5 bases to trimming and J lost 2 bases; unmatched junction nucleotides: 10. The CDR3 region has the DNA TGTGCCAGCAGTCCATACCGACAGGGGGCTAACACAGATACGCAGTATTTT. Its protein product is CASSPYRQGANTDTQYF.

The genes are TRBV12-2 and TRBJ2-7; the D call TRBD2 from the table was never checked on the DNA. TRBV12-2 counts as a pseudogene. The CDR3 is 15 residues long. Here the CDR3 reads CASRSRTLPSYEQYF. DNA of the CDR3: TGTGCAAGTCGCTCACGTACCCTACCCTCCTACGAGCAGTACTTC.

The chain carries TRBV11-2 and TRBJ2-7; 11 bases are shared with TRBD2. V was pared by 5 bases and J by 3 bases, with 3 bases of the junction left unmatched. The CDR3 is 14 residues long. The germline CDR1 and CDR2 sequences are SGHAT and FQNNGV. CDR3 in amino acids: CASSVGTSGYEQYF. The CDR3 region has the DNA TGTGCCAGCAGCGTCGGGACTAGCGGCTACGAGCAGTACTTC.